One TCR beta chain is described in this entry. CDR3 size: 15 residues. Germline assignment: CDR1 LGHDT and CDR2 YNNKEL (reference sequence). V was clipped by 8 bases and J by 0 bases; unmatched bases: 6. This entry comes from a study of chronic HIV infection and antiretroviral therapy. MiXCR, run by TCRdb on the 5' RACE reads, gives a single entry per CDR3 protein. The profile shows some 38,000 distinct CDR3 sequences, 7% to 10% of them singletons. This TCR came from an adult who had HIV and had not received antiretroviral therapy, or was an uninfected healthy control (not recorded which). What was sequenced was peripheral blood. The chain links TRBV3-1 to TRBJ2-1; 8 bases align to TRBD2. The CDR3 loop reads CASRRLASSYNEQFF. Here the CDR3 DNA reads TGTGCCAGCCGAAGACTAGCGAGCTCCTACAATGAGCAGTTCTTC.